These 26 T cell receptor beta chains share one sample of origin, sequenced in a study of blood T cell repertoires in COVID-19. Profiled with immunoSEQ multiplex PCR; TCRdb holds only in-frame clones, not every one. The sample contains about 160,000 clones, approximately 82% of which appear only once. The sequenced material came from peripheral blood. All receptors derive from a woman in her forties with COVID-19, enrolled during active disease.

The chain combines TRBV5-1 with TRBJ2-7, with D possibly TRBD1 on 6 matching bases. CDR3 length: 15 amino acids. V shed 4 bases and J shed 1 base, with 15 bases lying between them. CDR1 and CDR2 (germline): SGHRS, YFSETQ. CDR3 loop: CASSPGGGGSYEQYF. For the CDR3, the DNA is TGCGCCAGCAGCCCCGGTGGGGGCGGGTCCTACGAGCAGTACTTC.

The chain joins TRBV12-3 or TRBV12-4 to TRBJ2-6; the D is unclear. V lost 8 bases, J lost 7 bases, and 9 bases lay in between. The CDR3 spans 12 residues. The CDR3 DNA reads TGTGCCAGCTGCCTATCCGCCAACGTCCTGACTTTC. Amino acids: CASCLSANVLTF.

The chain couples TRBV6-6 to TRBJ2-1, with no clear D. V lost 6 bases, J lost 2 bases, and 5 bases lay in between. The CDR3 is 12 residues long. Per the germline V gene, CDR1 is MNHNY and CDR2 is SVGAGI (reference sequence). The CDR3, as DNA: TGTGCCAGCAGCAACACCTACAATGAGCAGTTCTTC. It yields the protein CASSNTYNEQFF.

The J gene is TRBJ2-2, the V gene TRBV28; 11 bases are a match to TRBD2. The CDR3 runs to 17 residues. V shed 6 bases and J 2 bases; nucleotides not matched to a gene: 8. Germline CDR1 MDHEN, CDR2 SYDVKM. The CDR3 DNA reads TGTGCCAGCAGCCCCGTGGGACTAGCGGATAACACCGGGGAGCTGTTTTTT. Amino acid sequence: CASSPVGLADNTGELFF. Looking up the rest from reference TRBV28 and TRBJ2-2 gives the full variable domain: DVKVTQSSRYLVKRTGEKVFLECVQDMDHENMFWYRQDPGLGLRLIYFSYDVKMKEKGDIPEGYSVSREKKERFSLILESASTNQTSMYLCASSPVGLADNTGELFFGEGSRLTVL.

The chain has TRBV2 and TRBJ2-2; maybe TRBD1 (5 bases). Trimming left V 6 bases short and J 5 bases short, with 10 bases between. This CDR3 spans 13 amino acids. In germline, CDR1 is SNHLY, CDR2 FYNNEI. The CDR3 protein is CASRERGTGELFF. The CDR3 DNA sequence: TGTGCCAGCAGGGAAAGGGGTACCGGGGAGCTGTTTTTT.

The CDR3 DNA reads TGCGCCAGCCTGGACAGGGGAAGGACCGGGGAGCTGTTTTTT. Residues: CASLDRGRTGELFF. The V gene is TRBV5-1, the J gene TRBJ2-2, with TRBD1 identical over 9 bases. The CDR3 has 14 residues. CDR1 SGHRS and CDR2 YFSETQ come from the germline V gene. V shed 7 bases, J shed 5 bases, and the junction held 6 bases outside the gene matches.

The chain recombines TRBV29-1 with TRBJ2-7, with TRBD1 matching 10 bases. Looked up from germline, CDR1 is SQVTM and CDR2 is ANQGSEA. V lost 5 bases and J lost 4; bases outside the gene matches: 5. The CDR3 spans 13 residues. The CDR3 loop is CSVRQGAGYEQYV. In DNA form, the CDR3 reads TGCAGCGTTCGACAGGGGGCAGGGTACGAGCAGTACGTC.

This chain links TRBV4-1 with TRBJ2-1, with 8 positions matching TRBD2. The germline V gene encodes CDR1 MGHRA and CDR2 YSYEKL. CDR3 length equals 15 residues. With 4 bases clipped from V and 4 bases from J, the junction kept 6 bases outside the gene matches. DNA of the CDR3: TGCGCCAGCAGCCCTCTAGGACTAGCTTACAATGAGCAGTTCTTC. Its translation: CASSPLGLAYNEQFF.

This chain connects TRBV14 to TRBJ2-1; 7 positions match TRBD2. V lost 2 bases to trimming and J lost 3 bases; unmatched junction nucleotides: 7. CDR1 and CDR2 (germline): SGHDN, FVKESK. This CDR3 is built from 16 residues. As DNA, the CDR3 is TGTGCCAGCAGCCAAAAGGCGGGACTAAACTACAATGAGCAGTTCTTC. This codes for CASSQKAGLNYNEQFF.

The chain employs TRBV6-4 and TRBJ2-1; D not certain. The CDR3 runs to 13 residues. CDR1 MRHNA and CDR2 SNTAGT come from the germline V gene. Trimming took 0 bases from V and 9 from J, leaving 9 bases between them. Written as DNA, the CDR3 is TGTGCCAGCAGTGACTCCGCAGAAACTGAGCAGTTCTTC. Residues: CASSDSAETEQFF.

In DNA, the CDR3 is TGTGCCAGCCGAAATCAGGGGGAGAGCGGGGAGCTGTTTTTT. Translating gives CASRNQGESGELFF. This chain joins TRBV6-5 and TRBJ2-2, with 7 bases that match TRBD1. CDR1 and CDR2 (germline): MNHEY, SVGAGI. The CDR3 sequence is 14 residues long. V was clipped by 8 bases and J by 7 bases; unmatched bases: 10.

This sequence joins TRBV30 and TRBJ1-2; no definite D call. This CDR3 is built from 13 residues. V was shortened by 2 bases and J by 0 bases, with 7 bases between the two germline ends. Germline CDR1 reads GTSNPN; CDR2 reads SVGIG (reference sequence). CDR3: CAWSHISNYGYTF. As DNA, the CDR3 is TGTGCCTGGAGTCACATATCTAACTATGGCTACACCTTC.

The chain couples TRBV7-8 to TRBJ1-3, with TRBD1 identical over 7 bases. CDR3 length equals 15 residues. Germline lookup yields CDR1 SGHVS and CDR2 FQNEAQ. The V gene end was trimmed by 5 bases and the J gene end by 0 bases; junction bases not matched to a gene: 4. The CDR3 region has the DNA TGTGCCAGCAGCCTGGGACAGCTCTCTGGAAACACCATATATTTT. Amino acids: CASSLGQLSGNTIYF.

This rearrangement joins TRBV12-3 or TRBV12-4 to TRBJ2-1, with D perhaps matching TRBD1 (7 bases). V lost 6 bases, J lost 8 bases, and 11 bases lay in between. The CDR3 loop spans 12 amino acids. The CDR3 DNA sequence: TGTGCCAGCAGCCTCAGGGGGGATGAGCAGTTCTTC. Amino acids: CASSLRGDEQFF.

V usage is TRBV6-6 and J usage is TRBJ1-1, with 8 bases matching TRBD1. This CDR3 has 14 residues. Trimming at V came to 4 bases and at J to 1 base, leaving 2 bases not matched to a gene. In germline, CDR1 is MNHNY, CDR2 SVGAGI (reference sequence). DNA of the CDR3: TGTGCCAGCAGTTTTACAGGGGGGAACACTGAAGCTTTCTTT. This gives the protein CASSFTGGNTEAFF.

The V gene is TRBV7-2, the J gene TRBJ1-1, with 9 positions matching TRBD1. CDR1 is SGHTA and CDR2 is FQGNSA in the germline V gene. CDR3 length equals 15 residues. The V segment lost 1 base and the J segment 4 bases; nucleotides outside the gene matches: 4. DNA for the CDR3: TGTGCCAGCAGCTTAGGGGGACAGGGCACCACTGAAGCTTTCTTT. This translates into CASSLGGQGTTEAFF. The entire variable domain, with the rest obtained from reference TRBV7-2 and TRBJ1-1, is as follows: GAGVSQSPSNKVTEKGKDVELRCDPISGHTALYWYRQSLGQGLEFLIYFQGNSAPDKSGLPSDRFSAERTGGSVSTLTIQRTQQEDSAVYLCASSLGGQGTTEAFFGQGTRLTVV.

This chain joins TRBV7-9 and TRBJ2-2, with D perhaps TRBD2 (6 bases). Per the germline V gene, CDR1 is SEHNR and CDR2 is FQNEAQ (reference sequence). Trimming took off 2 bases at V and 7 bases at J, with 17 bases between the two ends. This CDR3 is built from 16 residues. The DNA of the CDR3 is TGTGCCAGCAGCTTATTGGGAGGACTCCATCACGGGGAGCTGTTTTTT. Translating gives CASSLLGGLHHGELFF.

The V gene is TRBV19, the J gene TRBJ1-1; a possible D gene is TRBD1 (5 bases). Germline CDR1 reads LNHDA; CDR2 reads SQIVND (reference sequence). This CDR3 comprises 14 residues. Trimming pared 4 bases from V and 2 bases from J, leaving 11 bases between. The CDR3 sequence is CASSNAQGNTEAFF. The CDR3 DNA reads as TGTGCCAGTAGTAATGCGCAGGGAAACACTGAAGCTTTCTTT.

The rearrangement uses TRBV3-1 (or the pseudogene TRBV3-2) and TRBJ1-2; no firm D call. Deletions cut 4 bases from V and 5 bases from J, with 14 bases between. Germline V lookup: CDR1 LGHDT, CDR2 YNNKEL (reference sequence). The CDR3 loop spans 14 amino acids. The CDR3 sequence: CASSLQPPSYGYTF. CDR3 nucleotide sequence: TGTGCCAGCAGCCTACAGCCCCCCTCTTATGGCTACACCTTC.

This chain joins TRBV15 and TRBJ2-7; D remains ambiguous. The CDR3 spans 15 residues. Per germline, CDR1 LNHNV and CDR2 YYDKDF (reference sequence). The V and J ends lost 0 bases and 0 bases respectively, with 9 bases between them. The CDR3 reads CATSRDIPYSYEQYF. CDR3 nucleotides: TGTGCCACCAGCAGAGATATTCCTTACTCCTACGAGCAGTACTTC.

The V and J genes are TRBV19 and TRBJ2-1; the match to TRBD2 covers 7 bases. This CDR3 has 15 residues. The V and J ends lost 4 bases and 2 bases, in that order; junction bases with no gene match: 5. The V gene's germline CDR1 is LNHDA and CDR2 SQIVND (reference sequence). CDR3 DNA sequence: TGTGCCAGTAGTAGCGGGGGAACCACCTACAATGAGCAGTTCTTC. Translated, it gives CASSSGGTTYNEQFF.

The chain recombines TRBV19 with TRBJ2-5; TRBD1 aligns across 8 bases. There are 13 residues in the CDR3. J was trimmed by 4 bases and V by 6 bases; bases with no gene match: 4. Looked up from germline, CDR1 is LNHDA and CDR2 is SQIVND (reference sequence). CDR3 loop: CASREQGGETQYF. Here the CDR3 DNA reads TGTGCCAGTAGGGAACAGGGGGGAGAGACCCAGTACTTC.

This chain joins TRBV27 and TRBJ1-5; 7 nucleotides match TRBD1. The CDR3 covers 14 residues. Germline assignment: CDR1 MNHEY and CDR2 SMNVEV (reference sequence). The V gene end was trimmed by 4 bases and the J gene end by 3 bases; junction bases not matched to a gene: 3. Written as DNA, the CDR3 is TGTGCCAGCAGTTCGACAGGGCCCAATCAGCCCCAGCATTTT. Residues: CASSSTGPNQPQHF.

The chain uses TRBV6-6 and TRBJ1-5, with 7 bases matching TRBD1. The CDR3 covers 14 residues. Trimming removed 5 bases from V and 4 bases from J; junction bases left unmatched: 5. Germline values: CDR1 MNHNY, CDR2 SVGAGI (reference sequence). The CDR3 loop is CASSPGTANQPQHF. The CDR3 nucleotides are TGTGCCAGCAGTCCTGGGACAGCAAATCAGCCCCAGCATTTT.

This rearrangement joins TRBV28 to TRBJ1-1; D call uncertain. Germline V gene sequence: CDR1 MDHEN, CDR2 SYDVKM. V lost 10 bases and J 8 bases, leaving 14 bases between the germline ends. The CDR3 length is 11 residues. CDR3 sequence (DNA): TGTGCCACCCTAAACCCGGAGGAAGCTTTCTTT. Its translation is CATLNPEEAFF.

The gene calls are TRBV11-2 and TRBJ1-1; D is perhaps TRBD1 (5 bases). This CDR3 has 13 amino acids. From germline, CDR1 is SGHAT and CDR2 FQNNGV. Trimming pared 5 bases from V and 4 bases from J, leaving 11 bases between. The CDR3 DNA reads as TGTGCCAGCAGCCTACTCGGGGGCACTGAAGCTTTCTTT. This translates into CASSLLGGTEAFF.